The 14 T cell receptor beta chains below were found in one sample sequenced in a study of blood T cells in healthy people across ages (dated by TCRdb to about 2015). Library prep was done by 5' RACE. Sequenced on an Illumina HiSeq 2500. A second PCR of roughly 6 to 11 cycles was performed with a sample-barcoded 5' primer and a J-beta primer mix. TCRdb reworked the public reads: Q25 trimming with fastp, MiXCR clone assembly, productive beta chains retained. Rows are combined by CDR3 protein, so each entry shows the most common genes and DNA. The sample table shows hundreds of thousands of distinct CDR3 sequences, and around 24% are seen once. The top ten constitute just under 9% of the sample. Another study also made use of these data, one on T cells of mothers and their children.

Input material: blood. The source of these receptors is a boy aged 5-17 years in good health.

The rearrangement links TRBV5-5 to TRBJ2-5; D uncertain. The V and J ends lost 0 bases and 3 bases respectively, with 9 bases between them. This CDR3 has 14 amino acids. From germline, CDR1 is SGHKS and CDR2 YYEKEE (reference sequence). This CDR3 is CASSLGLDEETQYF. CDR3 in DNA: TGTGCCAGCAGCTTGGGTCTAGACGAAGAGACCCAGTACTTC.

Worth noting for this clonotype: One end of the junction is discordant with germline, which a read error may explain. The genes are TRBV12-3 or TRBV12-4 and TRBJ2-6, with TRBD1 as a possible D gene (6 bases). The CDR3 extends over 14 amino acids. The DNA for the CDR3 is TGTGCCAGCAGTTTGGCCAGGGGTAGAGACGTTCTGACTTTC. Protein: CASSLARGRDVLTF.

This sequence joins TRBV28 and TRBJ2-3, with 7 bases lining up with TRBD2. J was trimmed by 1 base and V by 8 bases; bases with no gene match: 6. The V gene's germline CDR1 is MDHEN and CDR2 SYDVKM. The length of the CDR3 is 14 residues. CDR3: CASRGGRGTDTQYF. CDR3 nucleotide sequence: TGTGCCAGCCGGGGCGGGAGAGGCACAGATACGCAGTATTTT.

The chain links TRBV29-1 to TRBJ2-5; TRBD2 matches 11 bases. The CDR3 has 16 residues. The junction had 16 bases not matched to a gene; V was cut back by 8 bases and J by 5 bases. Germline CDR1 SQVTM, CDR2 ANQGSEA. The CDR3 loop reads CSITSAGLAVWETQYF. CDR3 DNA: TGCAGCATTACCAGCGCGGGACTAGCGGTTTGGGAGACCCAGTACTTC.

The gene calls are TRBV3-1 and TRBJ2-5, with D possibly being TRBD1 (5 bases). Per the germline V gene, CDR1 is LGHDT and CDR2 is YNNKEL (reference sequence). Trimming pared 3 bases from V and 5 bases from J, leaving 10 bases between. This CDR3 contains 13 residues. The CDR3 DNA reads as TGTGCCAGCAGCCAGACCAGGGCCGAGACCCAGTACTTC. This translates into CASSQTRAETQYF.

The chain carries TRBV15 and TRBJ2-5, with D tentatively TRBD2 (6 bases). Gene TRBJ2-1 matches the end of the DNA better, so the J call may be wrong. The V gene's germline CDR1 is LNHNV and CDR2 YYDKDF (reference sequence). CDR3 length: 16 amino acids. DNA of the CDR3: TGTGCCACCAGCGGTAGGCTCGGGGGTCTCGACAATGAGCAGTTCTTC. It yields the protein CATSGRLGGLDNEQFF.

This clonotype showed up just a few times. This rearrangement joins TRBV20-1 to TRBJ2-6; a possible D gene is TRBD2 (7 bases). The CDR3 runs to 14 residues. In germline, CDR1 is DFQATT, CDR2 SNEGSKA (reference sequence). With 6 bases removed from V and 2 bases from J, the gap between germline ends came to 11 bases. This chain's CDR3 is CSAGGPAGANVLTF. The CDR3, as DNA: TGCAGTGCCGGGGGGCCCGCTGGGGCCAACGTCCTGACTTTC.

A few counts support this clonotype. The CDR3 loop is CASSQEGDEQFF. CDR3 DNA sequence: TGTGCCAGCAGCCAGGAGGGGGATGAGCAGTTCTTC. V is TRBV6-2 or TRBV6-3 and J is TRBJ2-1; the D call may be TRBD1 or TRBD2 (6 bases each). CDR3 length: 12 amino acids. Per the germline V gene, CDR1 is MNHEY and CDR2 is SVGEGT. V gave up 6 bases and J gave up 8 bases, with 11 bases separating them.

CDR3 in DNA: TGTGCCAGCAGCTTAGACCCGGGAGGTGAAGCTTTCTTT. Its protein is CASSLDPGGEAFF. The chain couples TRBV7-9 to TRBJ1-1, with unresolved D. The CDR3 length is 13 residues. Trimming removed 1 base from V and 7 bases from J, with 10 bases in between. The germline CDR1 and CDR2 sequences are SEHNR and FQNEAQ (reference sequence).

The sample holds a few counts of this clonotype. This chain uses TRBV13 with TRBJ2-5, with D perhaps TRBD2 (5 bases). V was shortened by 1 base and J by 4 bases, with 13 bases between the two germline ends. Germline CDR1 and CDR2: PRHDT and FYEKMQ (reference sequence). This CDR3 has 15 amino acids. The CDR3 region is CASSLALAFGETQYF. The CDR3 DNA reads TGTGCCAGCAGCTTAGCCCTAGCCTTCGGAGAGACCCAGTACTTC.

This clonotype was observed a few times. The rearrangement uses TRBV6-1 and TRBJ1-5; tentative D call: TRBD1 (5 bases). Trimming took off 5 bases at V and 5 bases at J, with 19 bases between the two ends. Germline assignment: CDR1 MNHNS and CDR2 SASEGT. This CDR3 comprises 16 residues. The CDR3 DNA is TGTGCCAGCAGTCCCCAAGGTGGGGCTTCAGATCAGCCCCAGCATTTT. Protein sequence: CASSPQGGASDQPQHF.

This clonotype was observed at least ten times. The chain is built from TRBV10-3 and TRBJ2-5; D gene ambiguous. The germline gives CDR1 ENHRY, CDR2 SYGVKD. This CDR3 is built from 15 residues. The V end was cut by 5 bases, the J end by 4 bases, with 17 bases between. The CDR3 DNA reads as TGTGCCATCAGTCATTGGGGAAACACACGAGAGACCCAGTACTTC. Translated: CAISHWGNTRETQYF.

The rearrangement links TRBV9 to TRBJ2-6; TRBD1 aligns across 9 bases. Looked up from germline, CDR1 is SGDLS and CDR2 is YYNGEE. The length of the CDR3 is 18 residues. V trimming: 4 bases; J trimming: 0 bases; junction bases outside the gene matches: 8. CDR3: CASSSGQGPLSGANVLTF. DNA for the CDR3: TGTGCCAGCAGCTCCGGACAGGGGCCCCTCTCTGGGGCCAACGTCCTGACTTTC.

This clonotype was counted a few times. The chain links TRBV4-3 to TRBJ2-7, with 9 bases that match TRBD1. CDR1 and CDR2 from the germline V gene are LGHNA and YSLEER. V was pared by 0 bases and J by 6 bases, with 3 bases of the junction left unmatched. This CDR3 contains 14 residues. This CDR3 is CASSQEGTGSEQYF. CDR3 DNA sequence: TGCGCCAGCAGCCAAGAAGGGACAGGGAGCGAGCAGTACTTC.